The clone carrying this T cell receptor beta chain was recorded at least ten times. Its cognate antigen is unknown. Described time point: newly diagnosed GD, antithyroid drugs for less than 3 months. Researchers made the TCR library from RNA that was extracted from PBMCs. The germline V and J ends were trimmed by 5 bases and 6 bases, with 16 bases remaining between them. The germline gives CDR1 MDHEN, CDR2 SYDVKM. This CDR3 is built from 14 residues. This entry is derived from a study of regulatory T cells in long-lasting Graves disease. General study findings and limits: Public clonotype sharing was higher in persistent than newly diagnosed patients.

TCR beta libraries were built with iRepertoire HTBI primers and Arm-PCR of CDR3 regions. TCRdb re-analysed the multiplex PCR reads in MiXCR, keeping a single row per CDR3 protein. The sample holds approximately 350,000 distinct CDR3 sequences, around 15% seen once. This same sample was also part of a study on T cells in Graves' hyperthyroidism and ophthalmopathy. That investigation notes: Uncontrolled infection, other autoimmune disease, pregnancy or lactation disqualified patients from enrolment. Diagnostic assessment was based on clinical symptoms, serum thyroxine and TRAb, thyroid ultrasound and orbital computed tomography. First-round RT-PCR with HTBI primers amplified the TCR CDR3 region.

The TCR comes from a woman aged 18 to 35 with Graves disease. Sequences were derived from peripheral blood mononuclear cells (PBMCs), sampled at new diagnosis, from a patient treated with antithyroid drugs. This chain uses TRBV28 with TRBJ1-1; unclear D gene. CDR3 sequence reads: CASSNEGFPPEAFF. In DNA form, the CDR3 reads TGTGCCAGCAGTAATGAGGGATTTCCACCTGAAGCTTTCTTT. Full variable domain (missing parts from reference TRBV28 and TRBJ1-1): DVKVTQSSRYLVKRTGEKVFLECVQDMDHENMFWYRQDPGLGLRLIYFSYDVKMKEKGDIPEGYSVSREKKERFSLILESASTNQTSMYLCASSNEGFPPEAFFGQGTRLTVV.